This is a list of T cell receptor beta chains from one sample in a study of tumor and adjacent non-tumor tissue in lung cancer. TCRdb reprocessed the multiplex PCR reads with MiXCR, giving one entry per CDR3 protein. This sample has more than 85,000 distinct CDR3 sequences, with approximately 57% found just once. The sequenced sample was lung tumor tissue. These TCRs come from a man in his sixties or seventies with non-small cell lung cancer. The CDR3 runs from the conserved cysteine through the conserved F or W. The D gene is left open where the match is weak. Some rows mark clone size as missing; the rest say once, few, many or name a class of expanded clone.

V gene: TRBV11-2
D gene: -
J gene: TRBJ2-1
clone size: -
CDR3 protein: CVSSLVVGSYSEQFF
CDR3 DNA: TGTGTCAGCAGCTTAGTAGTGGGTAGCTACAGTGAGCAGTTCTTC

V gene: TRBV19
D gene: -
J gene: TRBJ2-7
clone size: -
CDR3 protein: CASSLGQPYEQYF
CDR3 DNA: TGTGCCAGTAGTCTCGGACAGCCCTACGAGCAGTACTTC

V gene: TRBV6-5
D gene: TRBD1
J gene: TRBJ1-2
clone size: many
CDR3 protein: CASTQDRGVSGYTF
CDR3 DNA: TGTGCCAGCACCCAAGACAGGGGCGTCTCTGGCTACACCTTC

V gene: TRBV11-2
D gene: -
J gene: TRBJ2-1
clone size: once
CDR3 protein: CASSLGDGPQFF
CDR3 DNA: TGTGCCAGCAGCTTAGGGGACGGTCCGCAATTCTTC

V gene: TRBV19
D gene: -
J gene: TRBJ2-3
clone size: -
CDR3 protein: CASSILSAGRTTDTQYF
CDR3 DNA: TGTGCCAGTAGTATTTTGTCGGCGGGCAGGACCACAGATACGCAGTATTTT

V gene: TRBV11-1
D gene: TRBD2
J gene: TRBJ2-1
clone size: -
CDR3 protein: CANSLLRASGSSDEQFF
CDR3 DNA: TGTGCCAACAGCCTCCTGCGGGCTAGCGGGAGTTCGGATGAGCAGTTCTTT

V gene: TRBV14
D gene: TRBD1
J gene: TRBJ1-3
clone size: few
CDR3 protein: CASSQEGGRTGGNTIYF
CDR3 DNA: TGTGCCAGCAGCCAAGAAGGAGGGAGGACAGGAGGAAACACCATATATTTT

V gene: TRBV12-3/TRBV12-4
D gene: -
J gene: TRBJ2-1
clone size: -
CDR3 protein: CTISDSYNEQFF
CDR3 DNA: TGCACCATCTCGGACAGCTACAATGAGCAGTTCTTC

V gene: TRBV5-1
D gene: -
J gene: TRBJ1-1
clone size: once
CDR3 protein: CASSLGQSLNTEASF
CDR3 DNA: TGCGCCAGCAGCTTGGGGCAGTCTTTGAACACTGAAGCTTCCTTT

V gene: TRBV5-6
D gene: TRBD2
J gene: TRBJ2-3
clone size: -
CDR3 protein: CDSSGTSGDTQYF
CDR3 DNA: TGTGACAGCAGCGGGACTAGCGGGGATACGCAGTATTTT

V gene: TRBV20-1
D gene: TRBD2
J gene: TRBJ2-2
clone size: few
CDR3 protein: CSASRTSLSNTGELFF
CDR3 DNA: TGCAGTGCTAGTAGGACTAGCCTATCGAACACCGGGGAGCTGTTTTTT

V gene: TRBV11-2
D gene: -
J gene: TRBJ2-7
clone size: -
CDR3 protein: CVSNPAYGQYF
CDR3 DNA: TGTGTCAGCAACCCAGCCTACGGGCAGTACTTC

V gene: TRBV6-2/TRBV6-3
D gene: -
J gene: TRBJ1-1
clone size: many
CDR3 protein: CASSYGGAFNTEAFF
CDR3 DNA: TGTGCCAGCAGTTACGGGGGAGCATTTAACACTGAAGCTTTCTTT

V gene: TRBV5-6
D gene: -
J gene: TRBJ2-7
clone size: many
CDR3 protein: CASSLRGGAAEQYF
CDR3 DNA: TGTGCCAGCAGCTTGAGGGGGGGCGCGGCCGAGCAGTACTTC

V gene: TRBV29-1
D gene: -
J gene: TRBJ2-4
clone size: many
CDR3 protein: CSVEGAANIQYF
CDR3 DNA: TGCAGCGTTGAAGGGGCAGCAAACATTCAGTACTTC

V gene: TRBV11-2
D gene: -
J gene: TRBJ2-7
clone size: medium-sized
CDR3 protein: CASSLGLYEQYF
CDR3 DNA: TGTGCCAGCAGCTTAGGACTCTACGAGCAGTACTTC

V gene: TRBV20-1
D gene: TRBD2
J gene: TRBJ2-2
clone size: -
CDR3 protein: CSASPTRKLAGVNTGELLF
CDR3 DNA: TGCAGTGCTAGTCCGACCCGTAAACTAGCGGGGGTGAACACCGGGGAGCTGCTTTTT

V gene: TRBV6-1
D gene: -
J gene: TRBJ2-1
clone size: many
CDR3 protein: CASSYEAGSHEQFF
CDR3 DNA: TGTGCCAGCAGTTATGAGGCAGGGTCCCATGAGCAGTTCTTC

V gene: TRBV28
D gene: TRBD2
J gene: TRBJ2-1
clone size: -
CDR3 protein: CASSIRLAGGTYNEQIF
CDR3 DNA: TGTGCCAGCAGTATTAGGTTAGCGGGGGGCACCTACAATGAGCAGATCTTC

V gene: TRBV11-2
D gene: -
J gene: TRBJ2-5
clone size: -
CDR3 protein: CVSSKAVGERTRYF
CDR3 DNA: TGTGTCAGCAGCAAAGCGGTGGGAGAGAGGACCCGGTACTTC

V gene: TRBV4-2
D gene: -
J gene: TRBJ1-4
clone size: few
CDR3 protein: CASNQGAQHATNEKLFF
CDR3 DNA: TGTGCTAGCAACCAAGGGGCACAGCATGCAACTAATGAAAAACTGTTTTTT

V gene: TRBV5-4
D gene: -
J gene: TRBJ2-5
clone size: -
CDR3 protein: CTSSLEAYREAQYF
CDR3 DNA: TGTACCAGCAGCTTGGAGGCGTACCGAGAGGCCCAGTACTTC

V gene: TRBV30
D gene: -
J gene: TRBJ2-7
clone size: many
CDR3 protein: CAWSVSGLAPEQYF
CDR3 DNA: TGTGCCTGGTCCGTATCAGGTTTGGCCCCCGAGCAGTACTTC

V gene: TRBV11-1
D gene: TRBD2
J gene: TRBJ2-1
clone size: -
CDR3 protein: CASSWYPAGVPYDEHFF
CDR3 DNA: TGTGCCAGCAGCTGGTACCCAGCGGGAGTCCCCTATGATGAGCACTTCTTC

V gene: TRBV24-1
D gene: TRBD2
J gene: TRBJ2-7
clone size: -
CDR3 protein: CATSESTSGRAGEQYF
CDR3 DNA: TGTGCCACCAGTGAATCCACTAGCGGGAGGGCAGGAGAGCAGTATTTC

V gene: TRBV11-2
D gene: -
J gene: TRBJ2-7
clone size: -
CDR3 protein: CTSSLGDRNYEQYF
CDR3 DNA: TGTACCAGTAGCTTAGGAGACAGAAACTACGAGCAGTATTTC

V gene: TRBV4-1
D gene: -
J gene: TRBJ2-3
clone size: many
CDR3 protein: CASSSQGSADTQYF
CDR3 DNA: TGCGCCAGCAGCTCACAGGGATCTGCGGATACGCAGTATTTT

V gene: TRBV11-2
D gene: -
J gene: TRBJ2-2
clone size: -
CDR3 protein: CGSNLGKGRIGELFF
CDR3 DNA: TGTGGCAGCAACTTAGGCAAGGGGAGAATCGGGGAGCTGTTTTTT

V gene: TRBV7-9
D gene: TRBD2
J gene: TRBJ2-5
clone size: -
CDR3 protein: CASSLRVSALWRGMQETQYF
CDR3 DNA: TGTGCCAGCAGCTTAAGAGTTAGTGCGCTCTGGCGGGGGATGCAAGAGACCCAGTACTTC

V gene: TRBV6-6
D gene: -
J gene: TRBJ1-5
clone size: -
CDR3 protein: CASAGENSHQPQHF
CDR3 DNA: TGTGCCAGTGCCGGGGAAAATAGCCATCAGCCCCAGCATTTT

V gene: TRBV11-2
D gene: -
J gene: TRBJ1-5
clone size: -
CDR3 protein: CANNLGPAANQPQHF
CDR3 DNA: TGTGCCAACAACCTGGGGCCAGCAGCCAATCAGCCCCAGCATTTT

V gene: TRBV6-6
D gene: -
J gene: TRBJ2-4
clone size: -
CDR3 protein: CASRGTGGVTKNIQYF
CDR3 DNA: TGTGCCAGCAGAGGGACTGGCGGGGTAACCAAAAACATTCAGTACTTC

V gene: TRBV6-5
D gene: -
J gene: TRBJ2-1
clone size: -
CDR3 protein: CASRPQGHGSLDEQSF
CDR3 DNA: TGTGCCAGCAGACCCCAGGGACATGGGTCGCTTGATGAGCAGTCCTTC

V gene: TRBV12-3/TRBV12-4
D gene: -
J gene: TRBJ2-1
clone size: few
CDR3 protein: CASSLAVNGGNEQFF
CDR3 DNA: TGTGCCAGCAGTTTAGCGGTGAATGGGGGAAATGAGCAGTTCTTC

V gene: TRBV11-2
D gene: -
J gene: TRBJ2-7
clone size: -
CDR3 protein: CASSLGSGSYEQHF
CDR3 DNA: TGTGCCAGCAGCCTCGGATCGGGTTCCTACGAGCAGCACTTC

V gene: TRBV11-2
D gene: -
J gene: TRBJ2-7
clone size: -
CDR3 protein: CASYLVSGSSYEQYF
CDR3 DNA: TGTGCCAGCTACTTAGTTTCTGGGAGCTCCTACGAGCAGTACTTC

V gene: TRBV29-1
D gene: -
J gene: TRBJ1-5
clone size: few
CDR3 protein: CSVGSGNNQSQHF
CDR3 DNA: TGCAGTGTTGGCTCGGGGAACAATCAGTCCCAGCATTTT

V gene: TRBV11-2
D gene: -
J gene: TRBJ2-1
clone size: -
CDR3 protein: CASSPGLGRNSYNEQSF
CDR3 DNA: TGTGCCAGCAGCCCGGGGCTAGGAAGGAACTCCTACAATGAACAGTCCTTC

V gene: TRBV5-1
D gene: TRBD1
J gene: TRBJ2-7
clone size: few
CDR3 protein: CASSLATGGLYEQYF
CDR3 DNA: TGCGCCAGCAGCTTAGCGACAGGGGGCCTCTACGAGCAGTACTTC

V gene: TRBV4-1
D gene: TRBD2
J gene: TRBJ2-7
clone size: large
CDR3 protein: CASSQDRVAGYYEQYF
CDR3 DNA: TGCGCCAGCAGCCAAGATCGGGTAGCGGGCTACTACGAGCAGTACTTC

V gene: TRBV11-2
D gene: TRBD2
J gene: TRBJ2-1
clone size: -
CDR3 protein: CANMPTSGGYNEQFF
CDR3 DNA: TGTGCCAACATGCCGACTAGCGGGGGGTACAATGAACAGTTCTTT

V gene: TRBV28
D gene: -
J gene: TRBJ1-2
clone size: -
CDR3 protein: CASSPRGDYGYTF
CDR3 DNA: TGTGCCAGCAGCCCGCGGGGGGACTATGGCTACACCTTC

V gene: TRBV11-2
D gene: -
J gene: TRBJ2-1
clone size: -
CDR3 protein: CARAPAVVGEQFF
CDR3 DNA: TGTGCCCGGGCCCCGGCCGTGGTTGGTGAGCAGTTCTTC

V gene: TRBV11-2
D gene: -
J gene: TRBJ2-7
clone size: -
CDR3 protein: CASNSYPYLGYEQYF
CDR3 DNA: TGTGCCAGCAATAGTTATCCCTATTTGGGGTACGAACAGTACTTC

V gene: TRBV6-6
D gene: -
J gene: TRBJ2-1
clone size: many
CDR3 protein: CASSYSASSNEQFF
CDR3 DNA: TGTGCCAGCAGTTACTCAGCGTCTAGCAATGAGCAGTTCTTC